Listed below are T cell receptor beta chains from one sample, sequenced in a study of shared clonotypes between healthy human individuals. TCRdb keeps only in-frame clones here, not all; method: immunoSEQ multiplex PCR. This sample has 2 million to 2.5 million clones, with roughly 92% found just once. Input material: naive CD4+ T cells from PBMCs. These receptors were taken from a man between 18 and 35 years old in good health. Some clones in this sample may be carry-over from other donors' samples. Both conserved end residues are part of each CDR3. A D gene is named only where the DNA matches it firmly. Clone size appears in some rows only: once, few, many, or a class for an expanded clone.

clone_size cdr3_length j_call d_call v_call cdr3_aa
few 12 TRBJ1-1 - TRBV28 CASSRPNTEAFF
- 13 TRBJ2-7 - TRBV6-5 CATLGERSYEQYF
once 15 TRBJ2-7 TRBD2 TRBV6-5 CASRPGSAGAGEQYF
- 15 TRBJ2-1 TRBD1 TRBV2 CASSPGQGDIGEQFF
few 15 TRBJ1-5 - TRBV15 CATSRDGRGGQPQHF
- 18 TRBJ2-6 - TRBV7-9 CASSLWGDSSSGANVLTF
- 16 TRBJ2-1 TRBD2 TRBV30 CAWAGGPSTSYNEQFF
- 16 TRBJ2-2 - TRBV5-5 CASSLVRGVNTGELFF
- 15 TRBJ2-3 - TRBV5-1 CASSITSPVTDTQYF
- 12 TRBJ2-1 - TRBV6-1 CASTVQGNEQFF
- 15 TRBJ2-7 TRBD2 TRBV5-1 CASSPRTASGYEQYF
- 15 TRBJ2-7 TRBD2 TRBV6-5 CASGSRASGRYEQYF
- 11 TRBJ2-2 - TRBV12-5 CASGLSGELFF
- 17 TRBJ1-4 TRBD1 TRBV19 CASSSSGTGLLGEKLFF
- 15 TRBJ2-3 - TRBV29-1 CSVLLDRASTDTQYF
- 15 TRBJ2-1 - TRBV5-1 CASSLVQGAGNEQFF
- 15 TRBJ1-5 - TRBV5-3 CARSYGTGRGQPQHF
- 13 TRBJ2-4 - TRBV5-1 CASMGETKNIQYF
- 14 TRBJ2-2 - TRBV29-1 CSVFIQSNTGELFF
- 16 TRBJ2-3 TRBD2 TRBV28 CASSQAGRPSTDTQYF
- 15 TRBJ1-4 TRBD1 TRBV7-8 CASSSPGTADEKLFF
- 11 TRBJ2-3 - TRBV20-1 CSASEEDTQYF
- 14 TRBJ1-1 - TRBV7-9 CASSLASWHTEAFF
once 14 TRBJ1-5 - TRBV6-1 CASSERAGGQPQHF
- 18 TRBJ1-2 - TRBV27 CASSPSGGLSLINYGYTF
- 13 TRBJ2-7 TRBD1 TRBV6-1 CASRRQGAYEQYF
- 16 TRBJ1-6 - TRBV27 CASRSNRVSYNSPLHF
- 16 TRBJ2-1 - TRBV15 CATSRRNGRGYNEQFF
- 14 TRBJ1-1 - TRBV27 CASSPLTWDAEAFF
- 12 TRBJ1-1 - TRBV5-1 CASTREGTEAFF
once 13 TRBJ1-1 - TRBV5-1 CASSSTGHTEAFF
- 17 TRBJ1-3 - TRBV28 CASSPRQLSSSGNTIYF
- 14 TRBJ1-1 - TRBV29-1 CSVVLFPGNTEAFF
few 13 TRBJ1-5 - TRBV28 CASKGTRNQPQHF
- 13 TRBJ2-1 TRBD2 TRBV6-4 CASSGGSYNEQFF
- 14 TRBJ1-2 TRBD1 TRBV28 CASSFQGGNYGYTF
- 14 TRBJ1-2 - TRBV5-8 CASSLGRAFYGYTF
once 15 TRBJ2-1 - TRBV25-1 CASSAPWGERNEQFF
once 16 TRBJ2-7 TRBD1 TRBV5-1 CASSVTGTGDGYEQYF
- 13 TRBJ2-7 - TRBV13 CASSYDSVHEQYF
- 16 TRBJ1-3 - TRBV7-2 CASSSRQQFSGNTIYF
once 14 TRBJ2-3 TRBD2 TRBV28 CASSRAGTTDTQYF
once 16 TRBJ2-5 - TRBV5-4 CASSRPVGDSQETQYF
- 14 TRBJ2-7 TRBD1 TRBV2 CASSTGTGGYEQYF
- 13 TRBJ2-3 - TRBV27 CASSPRRTDTQYF
- 15 TRBJ1-1 - TRBV6-1 CASSEYAAMNTEAFF
- 17 TRBJ1-2 - TRBV5-1 CASSLRGDGALSYGYTF
- 14 TRBJ2-3 TRBD1 TRBV29-1 CSVFETGQFDTQYF
- 15 TRBJ1-1 - TRBV18 CASSPGRQLNTEAFF
- 17 TRBJ2-2 TRBD1 TRBV7-8 CASSLASGTGNTGELFF
- 15 TRBJ2-1 TRBD2 TRBV27 CASSSLAGAYNEQFF
- 16 TRBJ1-2 - TRBV4-2 CASSQGPAGPYYGYTF
- 13 TRBJ2-1 - TRBV30 CAWSIGGASEQFF